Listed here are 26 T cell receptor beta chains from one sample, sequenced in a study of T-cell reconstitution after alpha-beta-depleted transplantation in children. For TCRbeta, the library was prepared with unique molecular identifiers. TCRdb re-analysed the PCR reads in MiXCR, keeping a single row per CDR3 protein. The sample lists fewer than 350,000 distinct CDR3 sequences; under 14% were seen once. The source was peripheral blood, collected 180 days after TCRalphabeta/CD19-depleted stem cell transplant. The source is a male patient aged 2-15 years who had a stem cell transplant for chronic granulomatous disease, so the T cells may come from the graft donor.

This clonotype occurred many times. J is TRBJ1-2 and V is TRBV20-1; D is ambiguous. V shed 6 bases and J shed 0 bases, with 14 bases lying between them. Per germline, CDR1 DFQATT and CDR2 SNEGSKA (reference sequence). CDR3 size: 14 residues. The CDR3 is CSARKDGANYGYTF. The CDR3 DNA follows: TGCAGTGCCCGGAAGGACGGAGCTAACTATGGCTACACCTTC.

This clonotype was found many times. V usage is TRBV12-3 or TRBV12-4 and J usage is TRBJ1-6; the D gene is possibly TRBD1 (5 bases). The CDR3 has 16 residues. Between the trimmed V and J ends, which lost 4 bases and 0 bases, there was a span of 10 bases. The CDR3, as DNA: TGTGCCAGCAGTTCCGGGGGACTCTCCTATAATTCACCCCTCCACTTT. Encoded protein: CASSSGGLSYNSPLHF.

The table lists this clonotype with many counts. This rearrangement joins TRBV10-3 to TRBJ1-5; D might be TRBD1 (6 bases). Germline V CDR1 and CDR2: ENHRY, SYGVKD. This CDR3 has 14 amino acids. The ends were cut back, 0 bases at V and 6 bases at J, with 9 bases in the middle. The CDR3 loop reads CAISESQGGQPQHF. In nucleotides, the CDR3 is TGTGCCATCAGTGAGTCACAGGGAGGTCAGCCCCAGCATTTT.

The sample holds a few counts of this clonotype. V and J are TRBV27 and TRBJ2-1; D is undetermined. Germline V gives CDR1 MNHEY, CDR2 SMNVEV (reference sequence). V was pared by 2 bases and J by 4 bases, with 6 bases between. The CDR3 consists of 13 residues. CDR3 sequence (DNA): TGTGCCAGCAGTTTAATCGCGTACAATGAGCAGTTCTTC. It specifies CASSLIAYNEQFF.

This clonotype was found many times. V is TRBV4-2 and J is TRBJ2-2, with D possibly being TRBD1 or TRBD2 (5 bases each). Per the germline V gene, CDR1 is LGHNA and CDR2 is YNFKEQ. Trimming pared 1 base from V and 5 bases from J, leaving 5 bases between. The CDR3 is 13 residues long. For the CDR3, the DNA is TGTGCCAGCAGCCAAGGGGGGACCGGGGAGCTGTTTTTT. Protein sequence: CASSQGGTGELFF.

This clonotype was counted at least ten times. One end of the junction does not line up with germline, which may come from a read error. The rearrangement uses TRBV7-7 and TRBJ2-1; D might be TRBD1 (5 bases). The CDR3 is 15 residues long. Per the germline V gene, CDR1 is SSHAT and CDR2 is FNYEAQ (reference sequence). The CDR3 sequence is CASSLGQGGSNEQFF. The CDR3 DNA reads TGTGCTAGCAGCTTAGGCCAGGGCGGATCCAATGAGCAGTTCTTC.

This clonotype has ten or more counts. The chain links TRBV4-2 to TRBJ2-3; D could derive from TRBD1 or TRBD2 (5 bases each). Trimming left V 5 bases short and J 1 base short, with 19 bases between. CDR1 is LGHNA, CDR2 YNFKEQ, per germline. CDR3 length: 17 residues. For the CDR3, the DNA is TGTGCCAGCAGCGCGCGGACCAGGGAGATAGGCACAGATACGCAGTATTTT. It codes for CASSARTREIGTDTQYF.

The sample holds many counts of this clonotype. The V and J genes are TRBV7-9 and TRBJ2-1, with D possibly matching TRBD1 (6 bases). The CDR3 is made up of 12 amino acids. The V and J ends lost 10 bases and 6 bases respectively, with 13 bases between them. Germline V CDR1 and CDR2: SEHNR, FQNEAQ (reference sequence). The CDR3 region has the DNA TGTGCCATACTGTTAGGGGGCAATGAGCAGTTCTTC. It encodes CAILLGGNEQFF.

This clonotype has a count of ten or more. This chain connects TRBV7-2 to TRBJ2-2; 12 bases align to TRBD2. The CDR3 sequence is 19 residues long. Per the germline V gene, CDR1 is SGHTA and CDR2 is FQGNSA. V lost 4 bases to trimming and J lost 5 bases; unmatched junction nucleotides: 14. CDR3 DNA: TGTGCCAGCAGCTCACCTCTCCGACTAGCGGGAGTTCGGACCGGGGAGCTGTTTTTT. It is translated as CASSSPLRLAGVRTGELFF.

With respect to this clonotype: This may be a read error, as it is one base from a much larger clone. CDR3: CASSPSGRAAYSEQFF. The CDR3, as DNA: TGTGCCAGCAGTCCGAGCGGGAGGGCCGCCTACAGTGAGCAGTTCTTC. V usage is TRBV7-9 and J usage is TRBJ2-1; 10 nucleotides match TRBD2. The V gene's germline CDR1 is SEHNR and CDR2 FQNEAQ (reference sequence). CDR3 length equals 16 residues.

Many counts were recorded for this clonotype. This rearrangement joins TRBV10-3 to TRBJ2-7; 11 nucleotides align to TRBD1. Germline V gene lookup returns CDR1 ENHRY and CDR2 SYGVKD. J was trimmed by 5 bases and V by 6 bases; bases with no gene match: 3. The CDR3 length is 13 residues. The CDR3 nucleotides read TGTGCCATCAGAAGGACAGGGGGCCACGAGCAGTACTTC. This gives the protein CAIRRTGGHEQYF.

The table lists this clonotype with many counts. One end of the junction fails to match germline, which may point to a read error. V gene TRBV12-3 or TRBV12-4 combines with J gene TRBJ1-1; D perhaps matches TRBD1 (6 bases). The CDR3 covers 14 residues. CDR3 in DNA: TGTGCCACCAGTTTTGGGGGCCCCCGCACTGAAGCTTTCTTT. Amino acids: CATSFGGPRTEAFF.

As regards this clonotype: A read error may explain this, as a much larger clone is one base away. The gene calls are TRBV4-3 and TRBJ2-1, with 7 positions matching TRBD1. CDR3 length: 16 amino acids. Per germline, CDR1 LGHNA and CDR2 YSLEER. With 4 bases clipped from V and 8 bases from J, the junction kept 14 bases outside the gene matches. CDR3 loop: CASSRDPLTGIYEQFF. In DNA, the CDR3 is TGCGCCAGCAGCCGAGATCCCCTGACAGGGATATATGAGCAGTTCTTC.

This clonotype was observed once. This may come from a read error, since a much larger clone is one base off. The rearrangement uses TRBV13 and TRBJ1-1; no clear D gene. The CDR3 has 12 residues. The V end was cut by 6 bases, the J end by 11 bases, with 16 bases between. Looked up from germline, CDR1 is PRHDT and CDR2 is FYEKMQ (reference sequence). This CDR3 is CASRYFPPEAFF. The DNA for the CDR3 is TGTGCCAGCAGGTATTTTCCTCCGGAGGCTTTCTTT.

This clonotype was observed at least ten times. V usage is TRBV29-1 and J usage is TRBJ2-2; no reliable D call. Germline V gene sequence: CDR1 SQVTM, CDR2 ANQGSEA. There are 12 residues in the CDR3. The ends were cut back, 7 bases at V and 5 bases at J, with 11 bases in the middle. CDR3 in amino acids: CSALTSTGELFF. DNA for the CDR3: TGCAGCGCCCTCACATCGACCGGGGAGCTGTTTTTT.

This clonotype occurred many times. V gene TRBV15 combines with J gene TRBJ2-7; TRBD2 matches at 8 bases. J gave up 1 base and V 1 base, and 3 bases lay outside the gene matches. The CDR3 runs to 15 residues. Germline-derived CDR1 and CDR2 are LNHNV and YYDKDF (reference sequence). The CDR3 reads CATSRVAGSSYEQYF. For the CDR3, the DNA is TGTGCCACCAGCAGAGTAGCGGGATCGTCCTACGAGCAGTACTTC.

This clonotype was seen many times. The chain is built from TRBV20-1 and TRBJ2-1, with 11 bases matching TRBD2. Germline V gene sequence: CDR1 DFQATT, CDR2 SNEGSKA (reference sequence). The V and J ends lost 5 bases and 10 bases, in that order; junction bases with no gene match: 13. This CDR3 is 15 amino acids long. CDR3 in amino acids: CSAFTGTSGLGEQFF. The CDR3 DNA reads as TGCAGTGCTTTCACCGGGACTAGCGGCTTGGGGGAGCAGTTCTTC.

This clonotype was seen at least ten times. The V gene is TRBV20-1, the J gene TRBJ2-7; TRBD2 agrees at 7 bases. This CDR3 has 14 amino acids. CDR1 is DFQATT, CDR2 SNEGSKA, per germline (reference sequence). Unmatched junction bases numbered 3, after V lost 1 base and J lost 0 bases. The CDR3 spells CSARGLAASYEQYF. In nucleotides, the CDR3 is TGCAGTGCTAGAGGGCTAGCGGCCTCCTACGAGCAGTACTTC.

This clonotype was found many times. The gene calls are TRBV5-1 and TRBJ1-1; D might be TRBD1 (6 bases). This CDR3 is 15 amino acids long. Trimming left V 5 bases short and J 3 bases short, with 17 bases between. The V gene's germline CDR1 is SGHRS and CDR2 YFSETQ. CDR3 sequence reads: CASSRGGPADTEAFF. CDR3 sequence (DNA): TGCGCCAGCAGTCGCGGGGGGCCCGCGGACACTGAAGCTTTCTTT.

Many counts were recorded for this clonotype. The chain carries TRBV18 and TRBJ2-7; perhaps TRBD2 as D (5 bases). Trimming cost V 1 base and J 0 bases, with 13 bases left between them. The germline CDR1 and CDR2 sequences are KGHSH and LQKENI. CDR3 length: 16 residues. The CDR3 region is CASSPLATKSSYEQYF. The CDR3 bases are TGTGCCAGCTCACCACTAGCGACGAAGAGCTCCTACGAGCAGTACTTC. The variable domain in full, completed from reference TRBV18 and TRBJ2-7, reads NAGVMQNPRHLVRRRGQEARLRCSPMKGHSHVYWYRQLPEEGLKFMVYLQKENIIDESGMPKERFSAEFPKEGPSILRIQQVVRGDSAAYFCASSPLATKSSYEQYFGPGTRLTVT.

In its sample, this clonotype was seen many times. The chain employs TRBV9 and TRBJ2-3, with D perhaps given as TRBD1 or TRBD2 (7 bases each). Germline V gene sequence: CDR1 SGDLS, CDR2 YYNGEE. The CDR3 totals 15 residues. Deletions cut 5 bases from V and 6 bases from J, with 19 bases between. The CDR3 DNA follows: TGTGCCAGCAGGCCCCCGACAGGGAGGGTCGATACGCAGTATTTT. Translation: CASRPPTGRVDTQYF.

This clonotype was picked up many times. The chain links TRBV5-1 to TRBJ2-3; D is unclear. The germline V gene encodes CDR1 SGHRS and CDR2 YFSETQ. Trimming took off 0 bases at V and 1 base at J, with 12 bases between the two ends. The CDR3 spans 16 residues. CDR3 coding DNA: TGCGCCAGCAGCTTGGTAGCCCCAGGAGGCACAGATACGCAGTATTTT. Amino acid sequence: CASSLVAPGGTDTQYF.

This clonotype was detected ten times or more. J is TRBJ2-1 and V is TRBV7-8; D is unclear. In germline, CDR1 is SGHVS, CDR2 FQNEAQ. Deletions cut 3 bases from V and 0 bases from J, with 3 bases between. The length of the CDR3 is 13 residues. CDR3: CASSLTSYNEQFF. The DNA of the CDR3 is TGTGCCAGCAGCTTGACCTCCTACAATGAGCAGTTCTTC.

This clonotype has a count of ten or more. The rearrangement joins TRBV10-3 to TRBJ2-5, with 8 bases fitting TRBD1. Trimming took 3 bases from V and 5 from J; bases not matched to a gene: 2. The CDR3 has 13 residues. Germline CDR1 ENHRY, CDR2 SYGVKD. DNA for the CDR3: TGTGCCATCAGTGATACAGGGGGGGAGACCCAGTACTTC. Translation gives CAISDTGGETQYF.

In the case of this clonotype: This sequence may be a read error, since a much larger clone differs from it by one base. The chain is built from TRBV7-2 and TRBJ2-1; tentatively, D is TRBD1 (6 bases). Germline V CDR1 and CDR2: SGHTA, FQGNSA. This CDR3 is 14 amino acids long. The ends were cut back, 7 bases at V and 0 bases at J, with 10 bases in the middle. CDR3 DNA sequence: TGTGCCAGCACCGGACAGAGCTCCTACAATGAGCAGTTCTTC. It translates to CASTGQSSYNEQFF.

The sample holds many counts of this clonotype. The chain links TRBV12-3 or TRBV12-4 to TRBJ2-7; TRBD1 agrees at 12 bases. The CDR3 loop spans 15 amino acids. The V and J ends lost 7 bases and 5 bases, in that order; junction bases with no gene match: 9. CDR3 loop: CASTLSGTGGHEQYF. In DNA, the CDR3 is TGTGCCAGCACCCTATCGGGGACAGGGGGCCACGAGCAGTACTTC.